A single sample is the source of the 19 T cell receptor beta chains below, sequenced in a study of a mutant IDH1 vaccine in newly diagnosed glioma. As to time point: week 11, during vaccination. Each dose of the vaccine consisted of 300 ug of mutant IDH1 20-mer peptide, with topical imiquimod. The assay was immunoSEQ multiplex PCR, and TCRdb's table has in-frame clones only and misses some. The sample lists about 130,000 clones, over 75% occurring once. The antigens for these receptors are not known. Sequencing was performed on PBMCs, taken from a glioma patient whose treatment included an IDH1 peptide vaccine. Receptors were obtained from a man aged 40-50 years with glioma.

In its sample, this clone was seen a few times. The chain is built from TRBV6-5 and TRBJ2-5; 10 bases align to TRBD1. Unmatched junction bases numbered 4, after V lost 6 bases and J lost 0 bases. Germline CDR1 MNHEY, CDR2 SVGAGI. The CDR3 is 15 amino acids. CDR3 protein: CASRADRGNQETQYF. The CDR3 DNA reads TGTGCCAGCAGAGCGGACAGGGGGAACCAAGAGACCCAGTACTTC.

The rearrangement links TRBV6-1 to TRBJ1-3; D unresolved. Germline V gene lookup returns CDR1 MNHNS and CDR2 SASEGT. CDR3 size: 16 residues. V dropped 0 bases and J dropped 2 bases, with 11 bases sitting between them. In DNA, the CDR3 is TGTGCCAGCAGTGAAGCGGCCCGGGCGGCTGGAAACACCATATATTTT. Translation gives CASSEAARAAGNTIYF.

This clone was seen only a few times. The gene calls are TRBV20-1 and TRBJ1-1; D is possibly TRBD1 (6 bases). The CDR3 has 11 residues. Germline assignment: CDR1 DFQATT and CDR2 SNEGSKA (reference sequence). This chain's CDR3 is CRAEGGTEAFF. The CDR3 region has the DNA TGCAGAGCAGAGGGGGGCACTGAAGCTTTCTTT.

The chain carries TRBV7-6 and TRBJ1-3; D is unclear. Germline CDR1 is SGHVS and CDR2 is FNYEAQ. Trimming removed 2 bases from V and 0 bases from J, with 14 bases in between. The CDR3 is made up of 17 amino acids. The CDR3 spells CASSLSDTRISGNTIYF. The DNA for the CDR3 is TGTGCCAGCAGCTTATCTGACACCCGCATCTCTGGAAACACCATATATTTT.

This clone showed up just a few times. This rearrangement joins TRBV7-2 to TRBJ1-2; D remains unclear. The CDR3 contains 15 residues. In germline, CDR1 is SGHTA, CDR2 FQGNSA. The V and J ends lost 8 bases and 8 bases respectively, with 24 bases between them. The DNA of the CDR3 is TGTGCCAGCTTCTCCTCACCCACGGGCTTGGGCGGCTACACCTTC. The encoded protein is CASFSSPTGLGGYTF.

The V gene is TRBV7-6, the J gene TRBJ1-6; 9 nucleotides agree with TRBD1. Germline assignment: CDR1 SGHVS and CDR2 FNYEAQ. The CDR3 has 14 residues. Germline trimming cut 5 bases from V and 7 bases from J; bases unmatched to any gene: 3. This CDR3 is CASSAGQGNSPLHF. The CDR3 region has the DNA TGTGCCAGCAGCGCCGGACAGGGGAATTCACCCCTCCACTTT.

The chain employs TRBV5-1 and TRBJ2-7, with TRBD1 matching over 7 bases. Germline V lookup: CDR1 SGHRS, CDR2 YFSETQ. V was clipped by 1 base and J by 6 bases; unmatched bases: 7. The CDR3 consists of 14 residues. The DNA of the CDR3 is TGCGCCAGCAGCTTGTATTTAGGGGGCTCCGAGCAGTACTTC. This translates into CASSLYLGGSEQYF.

The chain links TRBV5-1 to TRBJ1-6; 8 bases align to TRBD1. Per the germline V gene, CDR1 is SGHRS and CDR2 is YFSETQ. The V gene end was trimmed by 0 bases and the J gene end by 7 bases; junction bases not matched to a gene: 3. The CDR3 is made up of 15 amino acids. The CDR3 region has the DNA TGCGCCAGCAGCTTGGCCCACAGGGGGAATTCACCCCTCCACTTT. Protein sequence: CASSLAHRGNSPLHF.

The V and J genes are TRBV30 and TRBJ2-7; TRBD2 is a possible D gene (6 bases). The V and J ends lost 7 bases and 7 bases respectively, with 20 bases between them. Looked up from germline, CDR1 is GTSNPN and CDR2 is SVGIG (reference sequence). There are 13 residues in the CDR3. The CDR3 protein is CASSGESMWEQYF. DNA for the CDR3: TGTGCCTCATCGGGGGAATCTATGTGGGAGCAGTACTTC.

The chain carries TRBV12-5 and TRBJ2-7, with 8 nucleotides matching TRBD1. Germline trimming cut 0 bases from V and 3 bases from J; bases unmatched to any gene: 1. The CDR3 has 14 residues. The V gene's germline CDR1 is LGHNT and CDR2 FRNRAP. The CDR3 DNA reads TGTGCTAGTGGTTTGGTCGGACAGGGCTACGAGCAGTACTTC. It yields the protein CASGLVGQGYEQYF.

This chain links TRBV15 with TRBJ2-3; 9 bases are a match to TRBD2. V dropped 1 base and J dropped 3; count of bases not matched to a gene: 5. The CDR3 sequence is 16 residues long. Germline assignment: CDR1 LNHNV and CDR2 YYDKDF (reference sequence). The CDR3 spells CATSRGSGGSTDTQYF. The CDR3 DNA is TGTGCCACCAGCAGAGGCAGCGGGGGGTCAACAGATACGCAGTATTTT.

The genes are TRBV7-2 and TRBJ2-5, with 11 bases matching TRBD1. The CDR3 totals 17 residues. CDR1 and CDR2 from the germline V gene are SGHTA and FQGNSA. Trimming at V came to 5 bases and at J to 1 base, leaving 9 bases not matched to a gene. The CDR3 loop reads CASSPDRTGGSQETQYF. CDR3 in DNA: TGTGCCAGCAGCCCCGACCGGACAGGGGGCTCCCAAGAGACCCAGTACTTC.

The chain uses TRBV5-6 and TRBJ2-6; unclear D gene. This CDR3 has 15 amino acids. The V gene's germline CDR1 is SGHDT and CDR2 YYEEEE. Trimming left V 1 base short and J 2 bases short, with 7 bases between. The CDR3 DNA is TGTGCCAGCAGCTTGAGTGGCGCTGGGGCCAACGTCCTGACTTTC. Translated: CASSLSGAGANVLTF. The whole variable domain, remainder taken from reference TRBV5-6 and TRBJ2-6, is DAGVTQSPTHLIKTRGQQVTLRCSPKSGHDTVSWYQQALGQGPQFIFQYYEEEERQRGNFPDRFSGHQFPNYSSELNVNALLLGDSALYLCASSLSGAGANVLTFGAGSRLTVL.

V is TRBV6-5 and J is TRBJ1-1; 9 nucleotides agree with TRBD1. The junction had 9 bases not matched to a gene; V was cut back by 6 bases and J by 13 bases. Germline V gene sequence: CDR1 MNHEY, CDR2 SVGAGI. The CDR3 runs to 12 residues. The CDR3 sequence is CASSRSGTGFFF. The CDR3 DNA is TGTGCCAGCAGCCGATCCGGGACAGGGTTTTTCTTT.

The chain has TRBV28 and TRBJ2-7, with 9 bases lining up with TRBD1. Germline CDR1 MDHEN, CDR2 SYDVKM. J gave up 1 base and V 4 bases, and 8 bases lay outside the gene matches. CDR3 length: 16 residues. The CDR3 protein is CASSSLQGALSYEQYF. The DNA of the CDR3 is TGTGCCAGCAGTTCATTACAGGGGGCGTTGTCCTACGAGCAGTACTTC.

This sequence joins TRBV19 and TRBJ2-1, with D maybe TRBD1 (6 bases). The CDR3 runs 15 residues. V lost 5 bases and J 3 bases, leaving 14 bases between the germline ends. Germline CDR1 and CDR2: LNHDA and SQIVND (reference sequence). CDR3 nucleotide sequence: TGTGCCAGTAGTTTGGGGACAATGTTCTACAATGAGCAGTTCTTC. Translated, it gives CASSLGTMFYNEQFF. The variable domain in full, with the rest retrieved from reference TRBV19 and TRBJ2-1, is DGGITQSPKYLFRKEGQNVTLSCEQNLNHDAMYWYRQDPGQGLRLIYYSQIVNDFQKGDIAEGYSVSREKKESFPLTVTSAQKNPTAFYLCASSLGTMFYNEQFFGPGTRLTVL.

The chain uses TRBV10-2 and TRBJ2-1; tentatively, D is TRBD2 (5 bases). Germline V gives CDR1 WSHSY, CDR2 SAAADI. The CDR3 consists of 11 residues. The ends were cut back, 7 bases at V and 9 bases at J, with 10 bases in the middle. This CDR3 reads CASTPGGEQFF. CDR3 in DNA: TGCGCCAGCACCCCAGGAGGTGAGCAGTTCTTC.

The chain has TRBV29-1 and TRBJ1-1; D remains unclear. CDR1 SQVTM and CDR2 ANQGSEA come from the germline V gene. Deletions cut 1 base from V and 7 bases from J, with 10 bases between. The CDR3 contains 12 residues. CDR3: CSVEAGGYEAFF. CDR3 nucleotides: TGCAGCGTTGAAGCAGGAGGGTATGAAGCTTTCTTT.

This clone was seen a single time. The gene calls are TRBV7-9 and TRBJ2-3; D possibly corresponds to TRBD2 (6 bases). V was pared by 7 bases and J by 1 base, with 15 bases between. The CDR3 sequence is 15 residues long. Germline V gene lookup returns CDR1 SEHNR and CDR2 FQNEAQ (reference sequence). The CDR3 reads CASTISQRGTDTQYF. CDR3 coding DNA: TGTGCCAGCACTATAAGTCAGCGGGGCACAGATACGCAGTATTTT. Supplemented by reference TRBV7-9 and TRBJ2-3, the full variable domain reads DTGVSQNPRHKITKRGQNVTFRCDPISEHNRLYWYRQTLGQGPEFLTYFQNEAQLEKSRLLSDRFSAERPKGSFSTLEIQRTEQGDSAMYLCASTISQRGTDTQYFGPGTRLTVL.